This paragraph reports one T cell receptor (beta chain). These data come from a study of blood T cell repertoires in COVID-19. V dropped 0 bases and J dropped 5; count of bases not matched to a gene: 6. CDR3 length equals 17 residues. Germline CDR1 and CDR2: LGHNA and YNFKEQ. Using immunoSEQ multiplex PCR, the repertoire was profiled, and TCRdb retains in-frame clones only, with some absent. Among about 340,000 clones, 75% to 90% were seen once, and the ten largest hold 7.1%. The chain carries TRBV4-2 and TRBJ2-3; 12 positions match TRBD2. The TCR comes from a woman aged 60-75 years with COVID-19, enrolled during active disease. The material sequenced was peripheral blood. In nucleotides, the CDR3 is TGTGCCAGCAGCCAAGATCAACTAGCGGGGGGCATAGATACGCAGTATTTT. Residues: CASSQDQLAGGIDTQYF.